The 24 T cell receptor beta chains below all came from one sample that was sequenced in a study of blood T cell repertoires in COVID-19. The protocol was immunoSEQ multiplex PCR, while the TCRdb copy is restricted to in-frame clones and leaves out a portion. The sample lists around 19,000 clones; approximately 88% were seen once. Material for sequencing was peripheral blood. The receptors derive from a human donor in a cohort sampled during active COVID-19. The donor label of this sample is uncertain.

This chain uses TRBV7-3 with TRBJ2-1; TRBD2 is a possible D gene (6 bases). The germline V gene encodes CDR1 SGHTA and CDR2 FQGTGA. Trimming took 1 base from V and 7 from J, leaving 20 bases between them. There are 17 residues in the CDR3. The CDR3 sequence is CASSLMPAGLAPNEQFF. DNA for the CDR3: TGTGCCAGCAGCTTAATGCCCGCAGGGCTAGCGCCTAATGAGCAGTTCTTC.

In DNA, the CDR3 is TGTGCCAGCAGTCCAGGACTGGGTAGTCATGAAAAACTGTTTTTT. It codes for CASSPGLGSHEKLFF. This chain links TRBV7-9 with TRBJ1-4; D remains ambiguous. V shed 6 bases and J shed 6 bases, with 17 bases lying between them. Germline CDR1 and CDR2: SEHNR and FQNEAQ (reference sequence). This CDR3 is 15 amino acids long.

The chain joins TRBV18 to TRBJ2-2; TRBD2 aligns across 12 bases. Germline V gene sequence: CDR1 KGHSH, CDR2 LQKENI. This CDR3 is 18 amino acids long. The V and J ends lost 0 bases and 5 bases, in that order; junction bases with no gene match: 7. CDR3 sequence: CASSPPGRLAGETGELFF. The DNA for the CDR3 is TGTGCCAGCTCACCACCGGGCCGACTAGCGGGAGAAACCGGGGAGCTGTTTTTT.

The V and J genes are TRBV19 and TRBJ2-7, with 10 bases aligning to TRBD1. Germline V gives CDR1 LNHDA, CDR2 SQIVND (reference sequence). Unmatched junction bases numbered 12, after V lost 7 bases and J lost 6 bases. The CDR3 is 15 residues long. The CDR3 DNA sequence: TGTGCCAGTACCCCTGGGGACAGGGGATTTGGCGAGCAGTACTTC. The encoded protein is CASTPGDRGFGEQYF.

This rearrangement joins TRBV7-2 to TRBJ2-1, with TRBD2 matching over 12 bases. The CDR3 totals 15 residues. The trim removed 6 bases at V and 10 bases at J, leaving 10 bases unmatched. Germline lookup yields CDR1 SGHTA and CDR2 FQGNSA. CDR3 nucleotides: TGTGCCAGCAGTTATCCGACTAGCGGGAGTAGAGAGCAGTTCTTC. Translated, it gives CASSYPTSGSREQFF.

This clone appeared once. V and J are TRBV10-3 and TRBJ1-6; D unresolved. The CDR3 is 12 amino acids. Trimming removed 4 bases at V and 6 bases at J, with 4 bases between. The germline V gene has CDR1 ENHRY and CDR2 SYGVKD. The CDR3 region has the DNA TGTGCCATCAGTGTCGGTAATTCACCCCTCCACTTT. Amino acids: CAISVGNSPLHF.

The chain links TRBV11-2 to TRBJ2-5; 8 bases map to TRBD1. The CDR3 extends over 16 amino acids. CDR1 is SGHAT and CDR2 is FQNNGV in the germline V gene. With 5 bases clipped from V and 4 bases from J, the junction kept 12 bases outside the gene matches. The CDR3 here is CASSPRGQGFVETQYF. The CDR3, as DNA: TGTGCCAGCAGCCCCCGAGGACAGGGTTTCGTAGAGACCCAGTACTTC.

J is TRBJ2-2 and V is TRBV5-8, with D uncertain. Trimming removed 2 bases at V and 5 bases at J, with 4 bases between. The CDR3 is 12 residues long. The germline V gene has CDR1 SGHTS and CDR2 YDEGEE. The CDR3 DNA sequence: TGTGCCAGCAGCTTACAAACCGGGGAGCTGTTTTTT. Its translation is CASSLQTGELFF.

This clone was seen more than once but under ten times. The genes are TRBV10-2 and TRBJ2-7, with 9 bases fitting TRBD1. CDR3 length equals 15 residues. J gave up 0 bases and V 8 bases, and 8 bases lay outside the gene matches. Germline values: CDR1 WSHSY, CDR2 SAAADI. The CDR3 DNA reads as TGCGCCAGCTCGGGGTGGGACAGGGACTCCTACGAGCAGTACTTC. This translates into CASSGWDRDSYEQYF.

The chain joins TRBV30 to TRBJ2-1; the D is unclear. Trimming pared 4 bases from V and 0 bases from J, leaving 4 bases between. Germline V gives CDR1 GTSNPN, CDR2 SVGIG (reference sequence). This CDR3 has 12 amino acids. DNA of the CDR3: TGTGCCTGGACCCTCTCCTACAATGAGCAGTTCTTC. This sequence encodes CAWTLSYNEQFF.

The rearrangement uses TRBV28 and TRBJ1-5; 10 positions agree with TRBD1. CDR3 length: 19 amino acids. CDR1 and CDR2 from the germline V gene are MDHEN and SYDVKM. The ends lost 7 bases at V and 0 bases at J; junction bases unmatched: 15. The CDR3 sequence is CASTPFRDRGTYSNQPQHF. CDR3 nucleotide sequence: TGTGCCAGCACCCCCTTCCGGGACAGGGGCACCTATAGCAATCAGCCCCAGCATTTT.

This chain joins TRBV2 and TRBJ2-7; no clear D gene. The V end was cut by 7 bases, the J end by 6 bases, with 13 bases between. Germline V CDR1 and CDR2: SNHLY, FYNNEI. The CDR3 has 12 residues. The CDR3 here is CASTMGPPEQYF. CDR3 bases: TGTGCCAGCACTATGGGCCCCCCCGAGCAGTACTTC.

This sequence joins TRBV4-2 and TRBJ2-1; TRBD1 matches at 10 bases. In germline, CDR1 is LGHNA, CDR2 YNFKEQ. The V segment lost 4 bases and the J segment 6 bases; nucleotides outside the gene matches: 6. This CDR3 is 15 amino acids long. The CDR3 loop reads CASSLDRGKSNEQFF. CDR3 coding DNA: TGTGCCAGCAGCCTGGACAGGGGGAAGTCCAATGAGCAGTTCTTC.

The rearrangement joins TRBV9 to TRBJ2-7; the match to TRBD2 covers 9 bases. The CDR3 extends over 16 amino acids. Germline CDR1 SGDLS, CDR2 YYNGEE. The junction had 6 bases not matched to a gene; V was cut back by 0 bases and J by 2 bases. The CDR3 coding sequence is TGTGCCAGCAGCGTAGGGGGCGGGAGGGAAACCTACGAGCAGTACTTC. Amino acid sequence: CASSVGGGRETYEQYF.

The chain is built from TRBV11-2 and TRBJ2-7, with 10 bases lining up with TRBD2. V gave up 0 bases and J gave up 4 bases; unmatched junction bases: 6. Germline assignment: CDR1 SGHAT and CDR2 FQNNGV. This CDR3 spans 16 amino acids. The DNA for the CDR3 is TGTGCCAGCAGCTTAGAAAGCGGGAGGGCCGGGTACGAGCAGTACTTC. Translation: CASSLESGRAGYEQYF.

This chain uses TRBV18 with TRBJ2-7, with a tentative D call TRBD2 (6 bases). The CDR3 loop spans 15 amino acids. V gave up 2 bases and J gave up 7 bases, with 18 bases separating them. CDR1 and CDR2 (germline): KGHSH, LQKENI. This CDR3 reads CASSPYPGAEGEQYF. The DNA for the CDR3 is TGTGCCAGCTCACCATACCCGGGAGCCGAGGGGGAGCAGTACTTC.

CDR3 loop: CASTEVPQFTYEQYF. The CDR3 coding sequence is TGTGCCAGCACCGAAGTCCCTCAGTTTACCTACGAGCAGTACTTC. The genes are TRBV6-5 and TRBJ2-7; D uncertain. CDR1 and CDR2 (germline): MNHEY, SVGAGI. The CDR3 consists of 15 residues. Deletions cut 7 bases from V and 2 bases from J, with 18 bases between.

This chain links TRBV28 with TRBJ2-1, with TRBD2 identical over 8 bases. Trimming at V came to 8 bases and at J to 4 bases, leaving 10 bases not matched to a gene. CDR3 length: 15 amino acids. Germline CDR1 reads MDHEN; CDR2 reads SYDVKM. This CDR3 reads CASRGAGGLYNEQFF. The CDR3 DNA reads as TGTGCCAGCCGGGGGGCGGGAGGATTGTACAATGAGCAGTTCTTC.

CDR3 amino acids: CATSRTTQETQYF. Here the CDR3 DNA reads TGTGCCACCAGCCGGACTACCCAAGAGACCCAGTACTTC. The rearrangement uses TRBV24-1 and TRBJ2-5; TRBD2 might be the D (6 bases). V was clipped by 7 bases and J by 1 base, with 9 bases between them. Germline V gene data show CDR1 as KGHDR and CDR2 as SFDVKD. This CDR3 region has 13 residues.

This clone is a singleton in its sample. The chain links TRBV11-3 to TRBJ2-7, with 9 bases lining up with TRBD1. This CDR3 region has 14 residues. Germline CDR1 reads SGHNT; CDR2 reads YENEEA. The trim removed 3 bases at V and 3 bases at J, leaving 3 bases unmatched. Here the CDR3 DNA reads TGTGCCAGCAGCTTGGAGACAGGGGGCTACGAGCAGTACTTC. Residues: CASSLETGGYEQYF.

This clone was detected once. CDR3 sequence reads: CASSFTRQETQYF. The CDR3 coding sequence is TGTGCCAGCAGCTTTACTAGGCAAGAGACCCAGTACTTC. The J gene is TRBJ2-5, the V gene TRBV2; weak D call: TRBD2 (5 bases). CDR3 length: 13 residues. Germline CDR1 reads SNHLY; CDR2 reads FYNNEI. Trimming stripped 6 bases from V and 2 bases from J, with 10 bases between.

The J gene is TRBJ2-7, the V gene TRBV30; tentatively, D is TRBD1 (6 bases). Per germline, CDR1 GTSNPN and CDR2 SVGIG (reference sequence). Trimming left V 0 bases short and J 6 bases short, with 12 bases between. The CDR3 is 13 residues long. This CDR3 reads CAWSVRVGGEQYF. In nucleotides, the CDR3 is TGTGCCTGGAGTGTACGGGTAGGGGGCGAGCAGTACTTC.

This chain links TRBV5-1 with TRBJ2-7; TRBD1 aligns across 11 bases. Trimming removed 0 bases from V and 7 bases from J; junction bases left unmatched: 6. CDR3 length equals 15 residues. Germline CDR1 and CDR2: SGHRS and YFSETQ. The CDR3 nucleotides read TGCGCCAGCAGCTTGGCCCCGGACAGGGGGCGGGAGCAGTACTTC. It specifies CASSLAPDRGREQYF.

V usage is TRBV10-3 and J usage is TRBJ2-7; 7 nucleotides line up with TRBD1. CDR1 and CDR2 from the germline V gene are ENHRY and SYGVKD. The J segment lost 0 bases and the V segment lost 7 bases, leaving 6 bases of the junction unmatched. This CDR3 comprises 14 residues. The CDR3 bases are TGTGCCATCACCCCCGACAGGGCCTCCTACGAGCAGTACTTC. Translation gives CAITPDRASYEQYF.